The 17 T cell receptor beta chains listed next were all sequenced from one sample in a study of blood T cell repertoires in COVID-19. Some clones are missing from TCRdb's copy, which holds only in-frame ones; the method was immunoSEQ multiplex PCR. The sample lists roughly 50,000 clones, approximately 89% occurring once. Specimen: peripheral blood. All receptors come from a man aged 60 to 69 with acute or convalescent COVID-19.

The chain employs TRBV19 and TRBJ2-6; TRBD2 aligns across 13 bases. The CDR3 totals 19 residues. From germline, CDR1 is LNHDA and CDR2 SQIVND (reference sequence). The V and J ends lost 4 bases and 1 base, in that order; junction bases with no gene match: 7. The CDR3 loop is CASSTRLAGGQSGANVLTF. CDR3 in DNA: TGTGCCAGTAGTACCCGACTAGCGGGAGGCCAATCTGGGGCCAACGTCCTGACTTTC. The full variable domain, its missing parts supplied by reference TRBV19 and TRBJ2-6, is DGGITQSPKYLFRKEGQNVTLSCEQNLNHDAMYWYRQDPGQGLRLIYYSQIVNDFQKGDIAEGYSVSREKKESFPLTVTSAQKNPTAFYLCASSTRLAGGQSGANVLTFGAGSRLTVL.

This chain links TRBV6-6 with TRBJ1-2; the D gene is possibly TRBD1 (6 bases). The CDR3 has 12 amino acids. CDR1 MNHNY and CDR2 SVGAGI come from the germline V gene (reference sequence). V was shortened by 8 bases and J by 8 bases, with 15 bases between the two germline ends. The CDR3 bases are TGTGCCAGCTCCGGACAGATCGCCGGCTACACCTTC. Amino acids: CASSGQIAGYTF.

The CDR3 nucleotides are TGTGCCAGCAGCTATCTAGGCGAGCAGTACTTC. Its translation is CASSYLGEQYF. The V call is TRBV7-2, the J call TRBJ2-7; D unresolved. The V gene's germline CDR1 is SGHTA and CDR2 FQGNSA. This CDR3 has 11 residues. V lost 4 bases and J lost 6, with 7 bases in between.

V and J are TRBV11-2 and TRBJ1-2; TRBD1 might be the D (5 bases). This CDR3 comprises 15 residues. Per the germline V gene, CDR1 is SGHAT and CDR2 is FQNNGV. The ends were cut back, 6 bases at V and 2 bases at J, with 16 bases in the middle. The CDR3 nucleotides are TGTGCCAGCAGGCGCACGAGGGACTTAAACTATGGCTACACCTTC. This sequence encodes CASRRTRDLNYGYTF.

V is TRBV28 and J is TRBJ2-7; possibly TRBD1 for D (7 bases). V was pared by 6 bases and J by 1 base, with 10 bases between. The CDR3 totals 13 residues. The germline gives CDR1 MDHEN, CDR2 SYDVKM. The CDR3 protein is CASRPGGSYEQYF. The DNA for the CDR3 is TGTGCCAGCAGGCCAGGGGGGTCCTACGAGCAGTACTTC.

As DNA, the CDR3 is TGTGCCAGCAGTCAGGGAACGTTGGGCTACACCTTC. It yields the protein CASSQGTLGYTF. This chain uses TRBV28 with TRBJ1-2; maybe TRBD1 (5 bases). The CDR3 is 12 amino acids. Germline V CDR1 and CDR2: MDHEN, SYDVKM. The V gene lost 5 bases and the J gene lost 8 bases, with 12 bases spanning the gap.

The J gene is TRBJ1-6, the V gene TRBV9; D uncertain. CDR1 is SGDLS, CDR2 YYNGEE, per germline. The CDR3 is made up of 14 amino acids. With 2 bases removed from V and 9 bases from J, the gap between germline ends came to 12 bases. For the CDR3, the DNA is TGTGCCAGCAGCGTGGGCGGGGAGGTTTCACCCCTCCACTTT. It is translated as CASSVGGEVSPLHF.

This chain links TRBV28 with TRBJ2-1; TRBD1 matches at 10 bases. The CDR3 has 14 residues. J gave up 8 bases and V 5 bases, and 6 bases lay outside the gene matches. Germline V gives CDR1 MDHEN, CDR2 SYDVKM. The CDR3 DNA is TGTGCCAGCAGTCTCGGGACAGGGGACGATGAGCAGTTCTTC. Its translation: CASSLGTGDDEQFF.

The gene calls are TRBV7-7 and TRBJ2-1; TRBD1 matches at 10 bases. V shed 1 base and J 8 bases; nucleotides not matched to a gene: 2. CDR1 and CDR2 (germline): SSHAT, FNYEAQ (reference sequence). The CDR3 runs to 14 residues. The CDR3 region is CASSLGTGGDEQFF. CDR3 nucleotides: TGTGCCAGCAGCTTAGGGACAGGGGGTGATGAGCAGTTCTTC. The full variable domain, with the rest looked up from reference TRBV7-7 and TRBJ2-1, is GAGVSQSPRYKVTKRGQDVTLRCDPISSHATLYWYQQALGQGPEFLTYFNYEAQPDKSGLPSDRFSAERPEGSISTLTIQRTEQRDSAMYRCASSLGTGGDEQFFGPGTRLTVL.

The rearrangement links TRBV5-6 to TRBJ1-4; 9 bases map to TRBD1. Germline V lookup: CDR1 SGHDT, CDR2 YYEEEE. This CDR3 region has 16 residues. Germline trimming cut 2 bases from V and 3 bases from J; bases unmatched to any gene: 5. The CDR3 DNA sequence: TGTGCCAGCAGCTTTGGGACAGGGATGGCTAATGAAAAACTGTTTTTT. Translating gives CASSFGTGMANEKLFF.

This clone was seen more than once but under ten times. The rearrangement joins TRBV19 to TRBJ2-1, with TRBD2 matching 13 bases. Per the germline V gene, CDR1 is LNHDA and CDR2 is SQIVND (reference sequence). There are 19 residues in the CDR3. Trimming cost V 5 bases and J 8 bases; bases outside gene matches: 18. CDR3 region: CASSFGTSGNRLGIYEQFF. In nucleotides, the CDR3 is TGTGCCAGTAGTTTCGGGACTAGCGGGAACCGATTGGGGATCTATGAGCAGTTCTTC.

The chain joins TRBV5-1 to TRBJ2-2; possibly TRBD2 for D (5 bases). The germline V and J ends were trimmed by 6 bases and 5 bases, with 11 bases remaining between them. This CDR3 spans 13 amino acids. Looked up from germline, CDR1 is SGHRS and CDR2 is YFSETQ. The CDR3 bases are TGCGCCAGCAACTTCGGCGGGACCGGGGAGCTGTTTTTT. Residues: CASNFGGTGELFF.

The chain employs TRBV18 and TRBJ2-1; TRBD1 matches at 8 bases. The CDR3 totals 15 residues. V shed 0 bases and J 5 bases; nucleotides not matched to a gene: 3. Germline CDR1 and CDR2: KGHSH and LQKENI. In DNA, the CDR3 is TGTGCCAGCTCACCACCCACAGGGGGACACAATGAGCAGTTCTTC. The encoded protein is CASSPPTGGHNEQFF.

CDR3 DNA: TGTGCCAGCAGTTTCATGACCGGGAATCCCTACGAGCAGTACTTC. The encoded protein is CASSFMTGNPYEQYF. The chain has TRBV27 and TRBJ2-7, with a weak D call TRBD2 (5 bases). CDR1 is MNHEY and CDR2 is SMNVEV in the germline V gene (reference sequence). This CDR3 is 15 amino acids long. Trimming took 3 bases from V and 2 from J, leaving 14 bases between them.

The chain employs TRBV19 and TRBJ1-2, with no clear D. The CDR3 runs 15 residues. Germline-derived CDR1 and CDR2 are LNHDA and SQIVND (reference sequence). The V gene lost 4 bases and the J gene lost 0 bases, with 12 bases spanning the gap. The CDR3 protein is CASSTSDGANYGYTF. CDR3 bases: TGTGCCAGTAGTACCTCCGACGGAGCTAACTATGGCTACACCTTC. The whole variable domain, remainder taken from reference TRBV19 and TRBJ1-2, is DGGITQSPKYLFRKEGQNVTLSCEQNLNHDAMYWYRQDPGQGLRLIYYSQIVNDFQKGDIAEGYSVSREKKESFPLTVTSAQKNPTAFYLCASSTSDGANYGYTFGSGTRLTVV.

The J gene is TRBJ2-5, the V gene TRBV7-3; a possible D gene is TRBD2 (5 bases). Trimming pared 1 base from V and 5 bases from J, leaving 8 bases between. The germline CDR1 and CDR2 sequences are SGHTA and FQGTGA. This CDR3 has 13 residues. The CDR3 reads CASSLIEGETQYF. Here the CDR3 DNA reads TGTGCCAGCAGCTTAATTGAGGGCGAGACCCAGTACTTC.

This chain joins TRBV28 and TRBJ2-4; 9 positions agree with TRBD2. With 5 bases clipped from V and 0 bases from J, the junction kept 8 bases outside the gene matches. The germline gives CDR1 MDHEN, CDR2 SYDVKM. The CDR3 contains 17 residues. The CDR3 here is CASSPLRLAVAKNIQYF. In nucleotides, the CDR3 is TGTGCCAGCAGTCCCCTAAGACTAGCGGTAGCCAAAAACATTCAGTACTTC.